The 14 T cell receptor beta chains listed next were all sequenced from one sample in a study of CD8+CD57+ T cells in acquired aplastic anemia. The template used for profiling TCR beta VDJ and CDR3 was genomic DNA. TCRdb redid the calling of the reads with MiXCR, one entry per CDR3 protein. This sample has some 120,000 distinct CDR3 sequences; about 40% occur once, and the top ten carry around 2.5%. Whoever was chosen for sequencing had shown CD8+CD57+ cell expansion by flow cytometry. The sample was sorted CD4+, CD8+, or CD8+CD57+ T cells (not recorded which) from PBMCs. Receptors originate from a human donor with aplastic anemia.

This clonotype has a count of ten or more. CDR3 sequence (DNA): TGTGCCAGCAGCCTGCGACAGGATGGTCGGGAAGCTTTCTTT. It specifies CASSLRQDGREAFF. This sequence joins TRBV4-2 and TRBJ1-1; tentative D call: TRBD1 (6 bases). CDR3 size: 14 residues. Looked up from germline, CDR1 is LGHNA and CDR2 is YNFKEQ. The V end was cut by 4 bases, the J end by 8 bases, with 17 bases between.

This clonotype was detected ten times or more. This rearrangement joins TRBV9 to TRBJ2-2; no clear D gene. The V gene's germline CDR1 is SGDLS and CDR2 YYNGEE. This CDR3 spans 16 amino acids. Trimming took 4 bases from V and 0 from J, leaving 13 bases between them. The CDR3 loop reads CASSPRSHANTGELFF. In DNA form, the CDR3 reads TGTGCCAGCAGCCCCCGGTCGCACGCGAACACCGGGGAGCTGTTTTTT.

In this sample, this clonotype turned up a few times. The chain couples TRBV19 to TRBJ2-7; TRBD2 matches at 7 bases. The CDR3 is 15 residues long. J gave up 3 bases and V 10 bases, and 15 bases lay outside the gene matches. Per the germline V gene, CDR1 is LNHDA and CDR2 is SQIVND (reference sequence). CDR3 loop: CATSGGEGIIYEQYF. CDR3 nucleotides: TGTGCCACCAGTGGAGGGGAGGGGATAATCTACGAGCAGTACTTC.

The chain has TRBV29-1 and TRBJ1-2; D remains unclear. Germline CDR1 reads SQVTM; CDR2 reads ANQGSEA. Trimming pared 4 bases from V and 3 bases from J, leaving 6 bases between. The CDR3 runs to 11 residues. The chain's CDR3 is CSVGTDYGYTF. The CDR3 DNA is TGCAGCGTTGGGACTGACTATGGCTACACCTTC.

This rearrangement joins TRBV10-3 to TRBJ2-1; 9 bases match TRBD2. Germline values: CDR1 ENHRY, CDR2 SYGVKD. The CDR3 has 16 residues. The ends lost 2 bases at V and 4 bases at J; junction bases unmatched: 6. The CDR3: CAISENLAGRYNEQFF. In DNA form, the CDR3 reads TGTGCCATCAGTGAGAATCTAGCGGGAAGATACAATGAGCAGTTCTTC.

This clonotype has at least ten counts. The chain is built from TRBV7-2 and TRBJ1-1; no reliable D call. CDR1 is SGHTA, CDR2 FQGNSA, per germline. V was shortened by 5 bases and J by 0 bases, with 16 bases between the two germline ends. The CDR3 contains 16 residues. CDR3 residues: CASSRKTVNLNTEAFF. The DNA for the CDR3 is TGTGCCAGCAGCCGAAAGACGGTAAACCTGAACACTGAAGCTTTCTTT. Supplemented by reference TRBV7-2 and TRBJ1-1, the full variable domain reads GAGVSQSPSNKVTEKGKDVELRCDPISGHTALYWYRQSLGQGLEFLIYFQGNSAPDKSGLPSDRFSAERTGGSVSTLTIQRTQQEDSAVYLCASSRKTVNLNTEAFFGQGTRLTVV.

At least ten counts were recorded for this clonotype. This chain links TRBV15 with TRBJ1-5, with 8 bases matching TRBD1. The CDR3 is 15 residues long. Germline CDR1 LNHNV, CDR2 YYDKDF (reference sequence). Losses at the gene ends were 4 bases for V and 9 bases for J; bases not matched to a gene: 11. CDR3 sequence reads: CATSIKDTGGWPQHF. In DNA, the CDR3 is TGTGCCACCAGCATTAAAGATACAGGGGGATGGCCCCAGCATTTT.

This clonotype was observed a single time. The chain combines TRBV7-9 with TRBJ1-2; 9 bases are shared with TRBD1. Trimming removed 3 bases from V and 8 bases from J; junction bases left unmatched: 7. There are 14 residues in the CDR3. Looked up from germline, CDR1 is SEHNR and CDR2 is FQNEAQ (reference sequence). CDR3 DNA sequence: TGTGCCAGCAGCTTCGAGGACAGGGGCCGGGGCTACACCTTC. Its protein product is CASSFEDRGRGYTF.

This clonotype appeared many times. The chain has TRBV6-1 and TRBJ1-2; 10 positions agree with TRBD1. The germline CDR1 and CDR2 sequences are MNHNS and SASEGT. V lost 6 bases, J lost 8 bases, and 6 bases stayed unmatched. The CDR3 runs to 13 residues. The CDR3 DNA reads TGTGCCAGCAGCCAGACAGGGGGCAAAGGCTACACCTTC. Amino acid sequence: CASSQTGGKGYTF.

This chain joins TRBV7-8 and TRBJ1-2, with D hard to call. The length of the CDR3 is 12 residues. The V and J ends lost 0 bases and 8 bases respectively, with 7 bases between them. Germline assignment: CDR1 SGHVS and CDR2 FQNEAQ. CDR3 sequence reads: CASSLARDGYTF. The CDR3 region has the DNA TGTGCCAGCAGCTTAGCACGCGACGGCTACACCTTC.

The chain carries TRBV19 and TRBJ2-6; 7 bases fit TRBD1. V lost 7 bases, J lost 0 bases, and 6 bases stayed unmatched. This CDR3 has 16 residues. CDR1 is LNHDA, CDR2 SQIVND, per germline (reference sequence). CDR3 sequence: CASMNRGVSGANVLTF. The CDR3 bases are TGTGCCAGTATGAACAGGGGAGTCTCTGGGGCCAACGTCCTGACTTTC.

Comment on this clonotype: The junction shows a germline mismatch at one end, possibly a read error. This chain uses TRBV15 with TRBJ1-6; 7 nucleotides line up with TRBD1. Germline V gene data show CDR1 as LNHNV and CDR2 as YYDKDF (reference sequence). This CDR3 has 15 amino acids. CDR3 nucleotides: TGTGCCACCAGCAGAGAAGGGGGCTATAATCCACCCCTCCACTTT. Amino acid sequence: CATSREGGYNPPLHF. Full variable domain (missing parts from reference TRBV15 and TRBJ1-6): DAMVIQNPRYQVTQFGKPVTLSCSQTLNHNVMYWYQQKSSQAPKLLFHYYDKDFNNEADTPDNFQSRRPNTSFCFLDIRSPGLGDTAMYLCATSREGGYNPPLHFGNGTRLTVT.

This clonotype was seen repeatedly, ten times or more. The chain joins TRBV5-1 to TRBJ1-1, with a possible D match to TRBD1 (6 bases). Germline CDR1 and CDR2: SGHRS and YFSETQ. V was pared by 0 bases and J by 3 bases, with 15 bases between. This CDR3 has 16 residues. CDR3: CASSLVRGAKDTEAFF. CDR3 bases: TGCGCCAGCAGCTTGGTCCGGGGGGCAAAAGACACTGAAGCTTTCTTT. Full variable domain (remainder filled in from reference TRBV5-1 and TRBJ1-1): KAGVTQTPRYLIKTRGQQVTLSCSPISGHRSVSWYQQTPGQGLQFLFEYFSETQRNKGNFPGRFSGRQFSNSRSEMNVSTLELGDSALYLCASSLVRGAKDTEAFFGQGTRLTVV.

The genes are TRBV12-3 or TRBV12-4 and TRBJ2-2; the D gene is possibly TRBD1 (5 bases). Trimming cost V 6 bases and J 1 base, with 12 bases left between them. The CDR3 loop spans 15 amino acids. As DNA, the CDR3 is TGTGCCAGCAGCCGGACAACCTTGAACACCGGGGAGCTGTTTTTT. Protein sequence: CASSRTTLNTGELFF.